The 4 T cell receptor beta chains in this list originate from one sample, sequenced in a study of neoadjuvant anti-PD-1 for oral cavity cancer. Measured with immunoSEQ multiplex PCR; TCRdb has only the in-frame clones, and not every one. Of about 68,000 clones listed, more than 75% are singletons. Time point denoted: after neoadjuvant nivolumab, at surgical resection. Sequencing was performed on PBMCs, taken after nivolumab (anti-PD-1) treatment. The receptors were gathered from a person between 35 and 79 years old with oral cavity squamous cell carcinoma.

This clone was seen more than once but under ten times. As DNA, the CDR3 is TGTGCCAGTAGTGCCGGGACGGCCTCCAATCAGCCCCAGCATTTT. Translating it yields CASSAGTASNQPQHF. The chain links TRBV19 to TRBJ1-5, with D maybe TRBD1 (5 bases). V lost 5 bases, J lost 3 bases, and 14 bases lay in between. The CDR3 runs 15 residues. From germline, CDR1 is LNHDA and CDR2 SQIVND (reference sequence).

The rearrangement uses TRBV5-4 and TRBJ2-2; D may be TRBD2 (5 bases). The CDR3 is 14 amino acids. The V and J ends lost 5 bases and 1 base respectively, with 9 bases between them. Germline V gives CDR1 SGHNT, CDR2 YYREEE (reference sequence). The CDR3 here is CASRREGNTGELFF. The DNA for the CDR3 is TGTGCCAGCAGGAGGGAAGGGAACACCGGGGAGCTGTTTTTT.

This chain links TRBV27 with TRBJ2-3, with 9 bases fitting TRBD2. Germline values: CDR1 MNHEY, CDR2 SMNVEV (reference sequence). The CDR3 is 17 residues long. V was pared by 3 bases and J by 2 bases, with 9 bases of the junction left unmatched. CDR3 residues: CASSFLGLAGYTDTQYF. The CDR3 nucleotides are TGTGCCAGCAGTTTCCTTGGGCTAGCGGGATACACAGATACGCAGTATTTT.

This rearrangement joins TRBV7-3 to TRBJ2-3; D uncertain. V was shortened by 1 base and J by 0 bases, with 8 bases between the two germline ends. Germline values: CDR1 SGHTA, CDR2 FQGTGA. The CDR3 loop spans 15 amino acids. The chain's CDR3 is CASSLRADSTDTQYF. DNA of the CDR3: TGTGCCAGCAGCTTAAGGGCGGATAGCACAGATACGCAGTATTTT. Variable domain in full (rest from reference TRBV7-3 and TRBJ2-3): GAGVSQTPSNKVTEKGKYVELRCDPISGHTALYWYRQSLGQGPEFLIYFQGTGAADDSGLPNDRFFAVRPEGSVSTLKIQRTERGDSAVYLCASSLRADSTDTQYFGPGTRLTVL.